The subject of this entry is one T cell receptor (beta chain). Its antigen remains undetermined. Base quality data are lacking; no much larger clone is found one base away. This entry comes from a study of T cell responses to AZD1222 COVID-19 vaccine listed by TCRdb under 2021. Background on the whole study: AZD1222 recipients given second doses at about 4 weeks or at about 12 weeks were pooled, since spike-specific TCR depth and breadth were not found to differ between the two schedules. A total of approximately 250 trial participants underwent TCR sequencing, of whom approximately 200 had received two doses of AZD1222 and 26 had received two doses of the MenACWY control vaccine. Trial participants were enrolled by age into subgroups of 18-55, 56-69 and 70-plus years, and around 150, 29 and 61 TCR-sequenced participants, respectively, were included in these subgroups. What the authors observed across the whole study: Because no day 14 peak-response samples were available, the repertoires could be characterized only after the peak T cell response. The 56-69-year group was small, and its depth increase did not reach significance, likely because of low power. Conclusions about previously exposed vaccinees are limited, since just six or seven AZD1222 recipients were seropositive for SARS-CoV-2 at baseline. Participants were mostly white British, with more females than males. The authors suggested clonal diversity may have been underestimated. The vaccine-associated CD4 TCRs covered the entire spike protein, and the dominant responses fell in regions 160-218 and 743-854. Epitopes outside the regions mutated in the B.1.351 and B.1.1.7 variants were reportedly recognized by nearly half of the unique spike-specific TCRs. After two AZD1222 doses, spike-specific TCR breadth and depth were significantly higher than at day 0 and than in MenACWY recipients.

The CDR3 regions of human TCRbeta chains were analyzed by immunosequencing. Per the source publication's procedure: TCRs in the repertoires were matched against a reference library of SARS-CoV-2-specific TCRs that had been generated with the MIRA antigen-specificity platform. Breadth meant the fraction of unique TCRs that were SARS-CoV-2-associated, whereas depth meant the fraction of total T cells that were SARS-CoV-2-associated. Using the MIRA data, each spike-specific TCR was mapped to the spike region that the TCR reacts to and placed in a CD4 or CD8 class. Log10-transformed breadth and depth values were compared by one-way ANOVA with Sidak's multiple comparisons tests. Held by TCRdb, this immuneACCESS table contains in-frame sequences only and omits some clones. Under half of the omission traces to an unresolved V gene where checked; the cause of the rest is unknown. The DNA gave D and trimming, while V, J and clone size come from that table. This sample comprises about 100,000 clones, approximately 88% of them detected only once. Together, the top ten hold over 15% of the sample.

Its CDR3 holds 14 amino acids, cysteine through phenylalanine. The only DNA kept is the CDR3, 42 bases in frame from the first base. CDR1 and CDR2 (MRHNA, SNTAGT) derive from the germline V gene. The junction carries 15 bases between V and J, which are trimmed by 6 bases and 7 bases respectively. The sample's time point label is to be understood as: baseline before first vaccination. The vaccinee samples were drawn from two UK trials, COV001 and COV002, one of which was a single-blind randomized controlled phase 2/3 trial testing AZD1222 (ChAdOx1 nCoV-19) in healthy adults. Trial participant PBMC samples were collected at day 0 and day 28 after the second dose for TCRbeta chain sequencing.

This sample comprised peripheral blood, obtained on day 0 of AZD1222 vaccination. The receptor's source is an adult in good health. The sequence is built from TRBV6-4 and TRBJ2-2; a tentative D call is TRBD1 (7 bases match). The CDR3 has the sequence CASRGQEGHGELFF. At the DNA level, the sequence is TGTGCCAGCAGAGGACAGGAGGGGCACGGGGAGCTGTTTTTT.